Detailed here is one T cell receptor beta chain. The target of this receptor is not known. No much larger clonotype is one base removed from it; base qualities were not supplied. These data belong to a study of T cell repertoires in MIS-A myocarditis (dated by TCRdb to 2021 to 2024). The QIAamp DNA FFPE kit was used to extract genomic DNA from formalin-fixed paraffin-embedded autopsy tissue. TCRbeta CDR3 regions were amplified with the immunoSEQ bias-controlled multiplex PCR and sequenced at high throughput. Per the source publication's procedure: The immunoSEQ vendor pipeline collapsed and filtered CDR3 sequences to measure the abundance and frequency of each unique TCRbeta CDR3. Dominant CDR3 amino acid sequences were clustered with SARS-CoV-2-specific ImmuneCODE TCRbeta sequences by CD-HIT using a 90% global sequence identity threshold. A clone was classed as hyperexpanded at a frequency of 0.1 to 1 and as large at a frequency of 0.01 to 0.1. For the dominant clones, CDR3 amino acid sequences and V and J gene assignments were confirmed with MiXCR. The R stringdist package was used to calculate Levenshtein distances between the patient clonotypes and the ImmuneCODE hits. Here the immuneACCESS table is served through TCRdb, limited to in-frame sequences with V and J called. Missing clones are a known gap in these copies; in checked studies unresolved V genes cover under half, and the rest lacks a known reason. The V and J calls and the clone size are those of that table, but D and trimming were determined from the DNA. Present in this sample are roughly 14,000 clones, 74% of which were seen just once. The ten largest make up more than 55% of the sample.

The cysteine opens and the phenylalanine closes a CDR3 of 14 amino acids. Here the CDR3 DNA is all that survives: 42 bases in frame from base 1. Relative to germline, V is 7 bases shorter and J is 6 bases shorter, with 18 bases between their ends. The germline V gene (reference sequence) sets CDR1 to LNHDA and CDR2 to SQIVND. The rearranged segments are TRBV19 and TRBJ1-2, with no confidently assigned D gene. The sequence came from a man younger than 35 with fulminant myocarditis from multisystem inflammatory syndrome in adults (MIS-A) after COVID-19. The sequenced sample consisted of left ventricle heart tissue obtained at autopsy. This specimen's cell subset or site label, per the study, means: cardiac tissue sample (left or right ventricle, interventricular septum, or pericardium). The nucleotide sequence is given as TGTGCCAGTAAAAAGGTGGGGATAATGGATGGCTACACCTTC. Translated, it gives CASKKVGIMDGYTF.